What follows describes a single T cell receptor (beta chain). The data were obtained in a study of monozygotic twins with inflammatory bowel disease. For each CDR3 protein, TCRdb gives one entry from its re-call of the 5' RACE reads, without DNA. Its table lists just over 300,000 distinct CDR3 sequences. The germline CDR1 and CDR2 sequences are LGHNA and YNFKEQ. This CDR3 region has 15 residues. This chain joins TRBV4-2 and TRBJ2-5; absent DNA, TCRdb's TRBD2 call cannot be checked. Input material: blood. The sequence derives from a human donor with ulcerative colitis or Crohn's disease, or a healthy co-twin of an affected twin (not recorded which). The CDR3 loop reads CASSQRGEKQETQYF.